This T cell receptor beta chain was documented in a study of blood T cell repertoires in COVID-19. This clone was counted only a few times. V lost 10 bases to trimming and J lost 8 bases; unmatched junction nucleotides: 16. CDR1 and CDR2 from the germline V gene are SGHNT and YYREEE (reference sequence). The CDR3 sequence is 15 residues long. The participants were between about 18 and 95 years old and came from 24 US areas. In the original analysis: Estimates of nucleated cell counts were drawn from the amplification of reference gene primers. TCRdb keeps only in-frame clones here, not all; method: immunoSEQ multiplex PCR. The D gene and trimming were derived from the DNA, and the V and J assignments and clone size from that table. Altogether about 320,000 clones are present, about 85% being singletons, with the ten largest covering 1.5% to 2%.

This rearrangement joins TRBV5-4 to TRBJ2-4; 9 bases map to TRBD2. Sequenced sample: PBMCs or T cells enriched from blood (not recorded which). The receptor was derived from a woman under 40 who had been exposed to COVID-19. The CDR3 is CAGSGGGERIDIQYF. The CDR3 DNA follows: TGTGCCGGATCCGGCGGGGGGGAACGGATTGACATTCAGTACTTC.